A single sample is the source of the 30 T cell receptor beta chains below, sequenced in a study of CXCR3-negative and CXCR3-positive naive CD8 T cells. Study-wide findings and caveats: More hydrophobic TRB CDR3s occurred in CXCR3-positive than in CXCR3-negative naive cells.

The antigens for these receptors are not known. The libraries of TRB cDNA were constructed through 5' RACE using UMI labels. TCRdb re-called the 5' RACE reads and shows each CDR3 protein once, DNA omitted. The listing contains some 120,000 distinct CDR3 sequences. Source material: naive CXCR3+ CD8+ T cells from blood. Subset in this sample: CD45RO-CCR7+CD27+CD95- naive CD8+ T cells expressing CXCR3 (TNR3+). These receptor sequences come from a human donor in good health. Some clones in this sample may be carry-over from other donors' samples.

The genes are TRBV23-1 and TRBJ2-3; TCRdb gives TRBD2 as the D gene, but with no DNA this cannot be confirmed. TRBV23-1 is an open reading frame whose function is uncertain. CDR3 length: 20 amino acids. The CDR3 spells CASSQYEAEVERGATDTQYF.

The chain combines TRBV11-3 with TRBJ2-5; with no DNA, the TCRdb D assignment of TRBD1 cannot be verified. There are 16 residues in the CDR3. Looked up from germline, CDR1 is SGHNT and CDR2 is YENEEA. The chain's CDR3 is CASSRPGTGVQETQYF.

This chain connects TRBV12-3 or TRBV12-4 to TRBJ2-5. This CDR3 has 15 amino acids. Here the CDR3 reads CASSLASSRPETQYF.

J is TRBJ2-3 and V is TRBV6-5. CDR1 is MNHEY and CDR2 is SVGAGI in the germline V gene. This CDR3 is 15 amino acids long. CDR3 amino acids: CASSYFGEPTDTQYF.

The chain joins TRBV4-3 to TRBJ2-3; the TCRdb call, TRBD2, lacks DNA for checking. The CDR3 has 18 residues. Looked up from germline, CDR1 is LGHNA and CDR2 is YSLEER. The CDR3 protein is CASSQDGALAGSTDTQYF.

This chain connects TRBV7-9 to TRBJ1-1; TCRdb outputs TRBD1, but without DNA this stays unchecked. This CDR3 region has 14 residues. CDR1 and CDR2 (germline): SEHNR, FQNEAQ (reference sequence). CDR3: CASRGQESNTEAFF.

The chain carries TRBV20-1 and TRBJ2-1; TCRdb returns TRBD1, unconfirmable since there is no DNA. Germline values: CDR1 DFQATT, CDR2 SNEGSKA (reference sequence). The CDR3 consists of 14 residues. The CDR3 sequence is CSAREDRGHNEQFF.

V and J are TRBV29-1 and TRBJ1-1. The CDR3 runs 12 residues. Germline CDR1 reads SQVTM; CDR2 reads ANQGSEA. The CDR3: CSVEDSTTEAFF.

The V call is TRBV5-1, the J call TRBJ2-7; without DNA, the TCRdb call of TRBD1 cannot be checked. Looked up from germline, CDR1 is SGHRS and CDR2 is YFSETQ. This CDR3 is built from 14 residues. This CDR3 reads CASSWQGAGGEQYF.

CDR3 in amino acids: CASSPKPDGNNYGYTF. This chain uses TRBV5-1 with TRBJ1-2. Looked up from germline, CDR1 is SGHRS and CDR2 is YFSETQ. CDR3 length: 16 residues.

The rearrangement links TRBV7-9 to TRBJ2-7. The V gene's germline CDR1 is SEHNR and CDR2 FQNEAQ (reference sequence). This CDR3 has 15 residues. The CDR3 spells CASSFAEGASYEQYF.

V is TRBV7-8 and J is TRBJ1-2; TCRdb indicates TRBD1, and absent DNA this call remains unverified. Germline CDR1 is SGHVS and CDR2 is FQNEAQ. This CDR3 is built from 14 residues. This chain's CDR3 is CASSFLTDNYGYTF.

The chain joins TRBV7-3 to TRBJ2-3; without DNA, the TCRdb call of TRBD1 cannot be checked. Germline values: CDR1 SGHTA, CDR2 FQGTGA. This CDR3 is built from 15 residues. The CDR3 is CASSISGGAMDTQYF.

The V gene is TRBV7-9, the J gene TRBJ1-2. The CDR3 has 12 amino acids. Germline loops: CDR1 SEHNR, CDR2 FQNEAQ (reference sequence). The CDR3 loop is CASNFGQQGYTF.

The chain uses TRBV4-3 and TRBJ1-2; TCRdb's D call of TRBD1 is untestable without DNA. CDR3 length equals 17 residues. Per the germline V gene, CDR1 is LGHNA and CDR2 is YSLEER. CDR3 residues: CASSQNGGDSRFYGYTF.

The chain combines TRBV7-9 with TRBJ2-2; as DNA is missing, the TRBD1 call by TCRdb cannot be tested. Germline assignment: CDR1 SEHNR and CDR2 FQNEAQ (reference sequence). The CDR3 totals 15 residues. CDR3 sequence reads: CASSGGQGVAGELFF.

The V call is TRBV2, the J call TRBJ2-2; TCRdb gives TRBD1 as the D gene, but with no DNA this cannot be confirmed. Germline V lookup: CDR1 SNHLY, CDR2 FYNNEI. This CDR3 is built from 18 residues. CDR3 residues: CASSGTGGLASFTGELFF.

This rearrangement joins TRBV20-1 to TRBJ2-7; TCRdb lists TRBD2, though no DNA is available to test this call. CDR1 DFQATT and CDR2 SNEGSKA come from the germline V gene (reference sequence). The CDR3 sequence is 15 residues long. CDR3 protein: CSAGGGTSGMYEQYF.

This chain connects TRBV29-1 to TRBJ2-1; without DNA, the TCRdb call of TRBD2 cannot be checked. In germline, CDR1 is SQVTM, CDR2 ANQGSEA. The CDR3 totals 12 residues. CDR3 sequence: CSVEGREDEQFF.

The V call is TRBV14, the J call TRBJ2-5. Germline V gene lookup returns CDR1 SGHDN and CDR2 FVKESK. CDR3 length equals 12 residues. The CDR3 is CASSQWGETQYF. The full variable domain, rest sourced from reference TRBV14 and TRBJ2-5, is EAGVTQFPSHSVIEKGQTVTLRCDPISGHDNLYWYRRVMGKEIKFLLHFVKESKQDESGMPNNRFLAERTGGTYSTLKVQPAELEDSGVYFCASSQWGETQYFGPGTRLLVL.

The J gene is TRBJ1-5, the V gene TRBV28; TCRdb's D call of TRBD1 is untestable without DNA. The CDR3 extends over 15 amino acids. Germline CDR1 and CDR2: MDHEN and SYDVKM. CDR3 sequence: CASSLEGMGDQPQHF.

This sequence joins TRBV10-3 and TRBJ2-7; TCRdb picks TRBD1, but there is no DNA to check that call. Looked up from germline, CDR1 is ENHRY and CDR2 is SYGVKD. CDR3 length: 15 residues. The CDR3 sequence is CAIRAGTTNSYEQYF.

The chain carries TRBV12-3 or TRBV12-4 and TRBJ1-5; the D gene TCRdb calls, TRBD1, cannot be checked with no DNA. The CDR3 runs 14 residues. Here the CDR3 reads CASSLTGENQPQHF.

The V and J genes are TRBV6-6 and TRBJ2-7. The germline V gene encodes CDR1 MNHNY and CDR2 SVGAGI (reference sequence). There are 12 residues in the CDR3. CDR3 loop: CASSSISYEQYF.

The CDR3 here is CSVTELVETQYF. The rearrangement joins TRBV29-1 to TRBJ2-5. CDR3 size: 12 residues. The V gene's germline CDR1 is SQVTM and CDR2 ANQGSEA.

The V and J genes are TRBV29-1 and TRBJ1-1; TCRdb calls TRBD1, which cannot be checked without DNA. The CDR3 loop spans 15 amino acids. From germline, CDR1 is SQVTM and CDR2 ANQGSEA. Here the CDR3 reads CSVTGTGGESTEAFF.

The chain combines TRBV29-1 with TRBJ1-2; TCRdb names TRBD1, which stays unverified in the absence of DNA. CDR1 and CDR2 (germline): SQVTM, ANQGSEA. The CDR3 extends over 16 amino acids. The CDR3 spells CSVEDRERGLNYGYTF. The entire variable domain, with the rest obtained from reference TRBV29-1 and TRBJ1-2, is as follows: SAVISQKPSRDICQRGTSLTIQCQVDSQVTMMFWYRQQPGQSLTLIATANQGSEATYESGFVIDKFPISRPNLTFSTLTVSNMSPEDSSIYLCSVEDRERGLNYGYTFGSGTRLTVV.

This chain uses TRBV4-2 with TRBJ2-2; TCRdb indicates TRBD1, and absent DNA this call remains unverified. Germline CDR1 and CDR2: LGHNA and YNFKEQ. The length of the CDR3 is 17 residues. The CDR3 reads CASSQGQGSSNTGELFF.

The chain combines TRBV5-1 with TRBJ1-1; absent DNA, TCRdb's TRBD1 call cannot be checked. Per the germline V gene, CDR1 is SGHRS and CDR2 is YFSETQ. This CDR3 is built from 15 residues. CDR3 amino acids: CANSLRLGANTEAFF.

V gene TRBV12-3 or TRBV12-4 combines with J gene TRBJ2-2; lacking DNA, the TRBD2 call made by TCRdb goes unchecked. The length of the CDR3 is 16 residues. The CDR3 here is CASSFRKGLYTGELFF.